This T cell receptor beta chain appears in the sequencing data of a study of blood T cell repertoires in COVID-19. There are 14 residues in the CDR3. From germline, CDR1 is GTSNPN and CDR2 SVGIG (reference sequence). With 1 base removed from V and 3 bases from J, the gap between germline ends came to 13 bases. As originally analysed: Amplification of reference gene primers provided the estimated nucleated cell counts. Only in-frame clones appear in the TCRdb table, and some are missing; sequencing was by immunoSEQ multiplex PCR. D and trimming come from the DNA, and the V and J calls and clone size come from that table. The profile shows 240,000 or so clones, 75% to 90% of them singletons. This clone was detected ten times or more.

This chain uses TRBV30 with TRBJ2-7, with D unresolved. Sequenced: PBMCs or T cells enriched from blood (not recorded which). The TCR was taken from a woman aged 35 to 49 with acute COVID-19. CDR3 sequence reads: CAWSAPPTYYEQYF. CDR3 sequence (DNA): TGTGCCTGGAGTGCACCCCCCACTTACTACGAGCAGTACTTC.